This T cell receptor beta chain was captured by sequencing in a study of Ad26.COV2.S vaccination and SARS-CoV-2 variants. Study background: Donor joined the COV1001 Ad26.COV2.S trial arm. Findings of the study overall: Comparable non-spike TCR breadth was observed in vaccine and placebo recipients. Vaccine recipients had higher spike-specific TCR breadth than placebo recipients. Reportedly, after vaccination the spike-specific CD8+ and CD4+ T cell responses displayed substantial breadth.

Sample treatment: roughly 19 received Ad26.COV2.S at low or high dose, single or two shots; 5 received placebo; per-sample allocation not given. Samples analyzed were those drawn on day 63 after the first vaccine or placebo injection. About this clone itself: Its specificity is unknown.

The germline CDR1 and CDR2 sequences are MDHEN and SYDVKM. CDR3 length: 13 amino acids. Trimming took 3 bases from V and 9 from J, leaving 12 bases between them. Clones were sequenced by immunoSEQ multiplex PCR, and TCRdb holds only the in-frame ones, with some missing. This table has about 350,000 clones, about 88% appearing once. The chain employs TRBV28 and TRBJ1-5; D is undetermined. The input for sequencing was peripheral blood, taken in a trial of Ad26.COV2.S vaccine versus placebo. The source of this sequence is a person aged 18 to 59 who received the Ad26.COV2.S COVID-19 vaccine or a placebo. The CDR3 region is CASSFLFQTPQHF. The CDR3 bases are TGTGCCAGCAGTTTTCTCTTTCAAACGCCCCAGCATTTT. Combining the CDR3 with reference TRBV28 and TRBJ1-5 gives the whole variable domain DVKVTQSSRYLVKRTGEKVFLECVQDMDHENMFWYRQDPGLGLRLIYFSYDVKMKEKGDIPEGYSVSREKKERFSLILESASTNQTSMYLCASSFLFQTPQHFGDGTRLSIL.